Listed here are 30 T cell receptor beta chains from one sample, sequenced in a study of OX40 agonist ivuxolimab in advanced cancers. Repertoires were generated with immunoSEQ multiplex PCR, while TCRdb's copy carries only in-frame clones and drops some. The profile shows 43,000 or so clones, approximately 84% of them singletons. The sample in question was CD4+ or CD8+ T cells sorted from blood, obtained in a trial of the OX40 agonist ivuxolimab. The origin of the receptors is an adult with an advanced solid tumor such as melanoma, head and neck, liver or kidney cancer.

The rearrangement joins TRBV18 to TRBJ1-4; D unresolved. With 7 bases removed from V and 4 bases from J, the gap between germline ends came to 10 bases. Germline V gene sequence: CDR1 KGHSH, CDR2 LQKENI. CDR3 length: 13 residues. For the CDR3, the DNA is TGTGCCAGCTTGAGTTCGGGTAATGAAAAACTGTTTTTT. It is translated as CASLSSGNEKLFF. The full variable domain, in which reference TRBV18 and TRBJ1-4 provide the parts outside the CDR3, is NAGVMQNPRHLVRRRGQEARLRCSPMKGHSHVYWYRQLPEEGLKFMVYLQKENIIDESGMPKERFSAEFPKEGPSILRIQQVVRGDSAAYFCASLSSGNEKLFFGSGTQLSVL.

This sequence joins TRBV2 and TRBJ2-7, with D tentatively TRBD2 (6 bases). The V end was cut by 4 bases, the J end by 5 bases, with 18 bases between. The CDR3 is 15 residues long. Germline V gene data show CDR1 as SNHLY and CDR2 as FYNNEI. The DNA of the CDR3 is TGTGCCAGCAGTGCCTCCGGGAGAACTGGCGACGAGCAGTACTTC. Protein product: CASSASGRTGDEQYF. Together with reference TRBV2 and TRBJ2-7, the CDR3 gives the full variable domain: EPEVTQTPSHQVTQMGQEVILRCVPISNHLYFYWYRQILGQKVEFLVSFYNNEISEKSEIFDDQFSVERPDGSNFTLKIRSTKLEDSAMYFCASSASGRTGDEQYFGPGTRLTVT.

CDR3 DNA sequence: TGTGCCAGCTCCGGGGGGCAGGGACGCAACGGGGAGCTGTTTTTT. Amino acids: CASSGGQGRNGELFF. This chain joins TRBV7-9 and TRBJ2-2; maybe TRBD2 (7 bases). The germline V gene has CDR1 SEHNR and CDR2 FQNEAQ (reference sequence). Deletions cut 8 bases from V and 7 bases from J, with 20 bases between. This CDR3 comprises 15 residues.

V is TRBV27 and J is TRBJ2-5, with 12 bases identical to TRBD2. This CDR3 spans 16 amino acids. Losses at the gene ends were 5 bases for V and 5 bases for J; bases not matched to a gene: 9. CDR1 is MNHEY and CDR2 is SMNVEV in the germline V gene (reference sequence). The CDR3 loop reads CASSSRLAGVVETQYF. The DNA of the CDR3 is TGTGCCAGCAGTAGCCGACTAGCGGGAGTTGTGGAGACCCAGTACTTC.

The chain links TRBV2 to TRBJ1-1; 8 bases are shared with TRBD1. V gave up 7 bases and J gave up 1 base; unmatched junction bases: 5. This CDR3 spans 14 amino acids. CDR1 is SNHLY and CDR2 is FYNNEI in the germline V gene. The CDR3 region has the DNA TGTGCCAGCACCAAGACAGGGGCGAACACTGAAGCTTTCTTT. This gives the protein CASTKTGANTEAFF.

The chain carries TRBV7-9 and TRBJ2-1; D is perhaps TRBD2 (6 bases). V lost 5 bases to trimming and J lost 4 bases, with 18 bases between them. CDR3 length: 16 residues. Germline-derived CDR1 and CDR2 are SEHNR and FQNEAQ (reference sequence). CDR3 sequence reads: CASSHRWRGNYNEQFF. CDR3 in DNA: TGTGCCAGCAGCCACCGGTGGAGGGGTAATTACAATGAGCAGTTCTTC.

J is TRBJ2-3 and V is TRBV9; 7 bases agree with TRBD2. The ends lost 4 bases at V and 3 bases at J; junction bases unmatched: 14. This CDR3 is 17 amino acids long. The germline CDR1 and CDR2 sequences are SGDLS and YYNGEE. The CDR3 is CASSLNAAGRATDTQYF. In nucleotides, the CDR3 is TGTGCCAGCAGCTTAAATGCAGCGGGGAGGGCGACAGATACGCAGTATTTT.

The chain is built from TRBV2 and TRBJ2-3; a possible D gene is TRBD1 (5 bases). V lost 9 bases and J 1 base, leaving 11 bases between the germline ends. The CDR3 is made up of 13 amino acids. Germline loops: CDR1 SNHLY, CDR2 FYNNEI. The CDR3 protein is CASVFRGTDTQYF. The DNA for the CDR3 is TGTGCCAGTGTTTTCAGGGGCACAGATACGCAGTATTTT.

Regarding this clone: The junction and the germline gene differ at one end; a read error may be behind it. The chain links TRBV18 to TRBJ2-7; D not resolved. The V gene's germline CDR1 is KGHSH and CDR2 LQKENI. The CDR3 has 12 amino acids. This chain's CDR3 is CASSPQRYEQYF. The CDR3 DNA is TGTGCCAGCTCTCCACAAAGGTACGAGCAGTACTTC.

V usage is TRBV30 and J usage is TRBJ1-1; no clear D gene. V shed 5 bases and J shed 1 base, with 8 bases lying between them. The CDR3 is 12 residues long. CDR1 and CDR2 (germline): GTSNPN, SVGIG (reference sequence). CDR3 DNA sequence: TGTGCCTGGGCCCGCGGGAACACTGAAGCTTTCTTT. It is translated as CAWARGNTEAFF.

This clone was counted only a few times. This rearrangement joins TRBV9 to TRBJ1-1, with 8 bases identical to TRBD1. Unmatched junction bases numbered 6, after V lost 5 bases and J lost 3 bases. The germline V gene encodes CDR1 SGDLS and CDR2 YYNGEE. This CDR3 is 14 amino acids long. The CDR3 loop reads CASSQGAQDTEAFF. CDR3 in DNA: TGTGCCAGCAGTCAGGGGGCGCAGGACACTGAAGCTTTCTTT.

The V and J genes are TRBV5-4 and TRBJ1-6; tentative D call: TRBD1 (5 bases). Germline V gene sequence: CDR1 SGHNT, CDR2 YYREEE (reference sequence). V was pared by 4 bases and J by 8 bases, with 13 bases between. The CDR3 contains 14 residues. Written as DNA, the CDR3 is TGTGCCAGCAGCCGCGGGGCGCCGGATTCACCCCTCCACTTT. Encoded protein: CASSRGAPDSPLHF.

This sequence joins TRBV5-4 and TRBJ2-1, with unresolved D. The CDR3 runs 16 residues. Trimming pared 2 bases from V and 7 bases from J, leaving 19 bases between. CDR1 and CDR2 (germline): SGHNT, YYREEE (reference sequence). Written as DNA, the CDR3 is TGTGCCAGCAGCTTAGAGGAGAAACGAGTGACAAATGAGCAGTTCTTC. Protein: CASSLEEKRVTNEQFF.

This clone appeared a single time. V and J are TRBV14 and TRBJ2-5; D is unresolved. Germline assignment: CDR1 SGHDN and CDR2 FVKESK. The CDR3 runs to 16 residues. The V end was cut by 4 bases, the J end by 5 bases, with 20 bases between. The CDR3 sequence: CASSPPGSEVEETQYF. For the CDR3, the DNA is TGTGCCAGCAGCCCTCCGGGTTCTGAGGTTGAGGAGACCCAGTACTTC.

The chain uses TRBV10-3 and TRBJ2-4, with 9 nucleotides matching TRBD2. CDR3 length: 15 residues. Per germline, CDR1 ENHRY and CDR2 SYGVKD. The V segment lost 3 bases and the J segment 5 bases; nucleotides outside the gene matches: 5. The CDR3 bases are TGTGCCATCAGTGAAAAATTAGCGGGAGAAAACATTCAGTACTTC. Amino acids: CAISEKLAGENIQYF.

This chain joins TRBV7-8 and TRBJ1-3, with D uncertain. Germline values: CDR1 SGHVS, CDR2 FQNEAQ. Trimming removed 0 bases at V and 1 base at J, with 10 bases between. The CDR3 loop spans 16 amino acids. For the CDR3, the DNA is TGTGCCAGCAGCTTAGCGGGCGCTGCTTCTGGAAACACCATATATTTT. It specifies CASSLAGAASGNTIYF.

CDR3 DNA sequence: TGTGCCAGCAGTGATACAGGGCGCTATGGCTACACCTTC. The encoded protein is CASSDTGRYGYTF. The chain couples TRBV6-1 to TRBJ1-2; the D gene is possibly TRBD1 (6 bases). Germline CDR1 reads MNHNS; CDR2 reads SASEGT. V lost 3 bases and J 4 bases, leaving 9 bases between the germline ends. The CDR3 runs to 13 residues.

The V gene is TRBV7-6, the J gene TRBJ2-1; no clear D gene. This CDR3 has 17 residues. V dropped 1 base and J dropped 0 bases, with 13 bases sitting between them. Germline assignment: CDR1 SGHVS and CDR2 FNYEAQ. The CDR3, as DNA: TGTGCCAGCAGCTTAGTGGCGAGTTCAAGCTCCTACAATGAGCAGTTCTTC. Protein product: CASSLVASSSSYNEQFF.

This clone was found a few times. The J gene is TRBJ1-1, the V gene TRBV25-1; possibly TRBD1 for D (6 bases). The CDR3 sequence is 13 residues long. Germline V CDR1 and CDR2: MGHDK, SYGVNS. The V end lost 5 bases, the J end lost 8 bases, and 15 bases lay between the germline ends. The CDR3 sequence is CASSKGGYLEAFF. For the CDR3, the DNA is TGTGCCAGCAGTAAAGGGGGGTACCTAGAAGCTTTCTTT. Full variable domain (missing parts from reference TRBV25-1 and TRBJ1-1): EADIYQTPRYLVIGTGKKITLECSQTMGHDKMYWYQQDPGMELHLIHYSYGVNSTEKGDLSSESTVSRIRTEHFPLTLESARPSHTSQYLCASSKGGYLEAFFGQGTRLTVV.

This sequence joins TRBV9 and TRBJ2-5; 15 positions match TRBD2. V dropped 3 bases and J dropped 2; count of bases not matched to a gene: 5. CDR3 size: 17 residues. Germline V gene data show CDR1 as SGDLS and CDR2 as YYNGEE. CDR3 DNA: TGTGCCAGCAGCGCCGGGACTAGCGGGGGGTTTCAAGAGACCCAGTACTTC. Encoded protein: CASSAGTSGGFQETQYF. The variable domain in full, with the rest retrieved from reference TRBV9 and TRBJ2-5, is DSGVTQTPKHLITATGQRVTLRCSPRSGDLSVYWYQQSLDQGLQFLIQYYNGEERAKGNILERFSAQQFPDLHSELNLSSLELGDSALYFCASSAGTSGGFQETQYFGPGTRLLVL.

The CDR3 DNA sequence: TGTGCCAGCAGTTTAAGGACAGATGACGCTTTCTTT. It yields the protein CASSLRTDDAFF. The chain carries TRBV28 and TRBJ1-1, with TRBD1 as a possible D gene (6 bases). The germline V and J ends were trimmed by 2 bases and 11 bases, with 12 bases remaining between them. Germline CDR1 and CDR2: MDHEN and SYDVKM. The CDR3 sequence is 12 residues long.

The chain employs TRBV6-4 and TRBJ1-3, with no clear D. Looked up from germline, CDR1 is MRHNA and CDR2 is SNTAGT. V lost 10 bases and J lost 2, with 12 bases in between. The CDR3 loop spans 13 amino acids. In nucleotides, the CDR3 is TGTGCCATCAGCCTTGGGGCTGGAAACACCATATATTTT. It specifies CAISLGAGNTIYF.

J is TRBJ1-1 and V is TRBV25-1; 9 nucleotides line up with TRBD1. CDR1 and CDR2 from the germline V gene are MGHDK and SYGVNS. This CDR3 region has 12 residues. J gave up 5 bases and V 6 bases, and 1 base lay outside the gene matches. The CDR3 loop is CASSGQGTEAFF. The DNA for the CDR3 is TGTGCCAGCAGCGGACAGGGGACTGAAGCTTTCTTT.

The V gene is TRBV21-1, the J gene TRBJ2-3. TRBV21-1 is an annotated pseudogene. The CDR3 is 18 residues long. In DNA form, the CDR3 reads TGTGCCAGCAGCAATAAGAGTGAAGCAGTTCCTAGCACAGATACGCAGTATTTT. It is translated as CASSNKSEAVPSTDTQYF.

This clone was seen just once. The chain couples TRBV5-4 to TRBJ2-2, with TRBD2 identical over 11 bases. The CDR3 loop spans 16 amino acids. Germline V gene data show CDR1 as SGHNT and CDR2 as YYREEE (reference sequence). V trimming: 3 bases; J trimming: 7 bases; junction bases outside the gene matches: 8. CDR3 DNA: TGTGCCAGCAGCTCCCCGACTAGCGGGACTGACGGGGAGCTGTTTTTT. Its protein is CASSSPTSGTDGELFF.

This clone was seen a handful of times. This chain connects TRBV9 to TRBJ2-1, with 7 positions matching TRBD1. Trimming at V came to 1 base and at J to 0 bases, leaving 7 bases not matched to a gene. The germline V gene has CDR1 SGDLS and CDR2 YYNGEE. The CDR3 extends over 17 amino acids. CDR3 sequence: CASSVRQGTLSYNEQFF. The CDR3 bases are TGTGCCAGCAGCGTAAGACAGGGTACCCTCTCCTACAATGAGCAGTTCTTC.

The chain couples TRBV15 to TRBJ2-1; 7 bases fit TRBD2. The germline gives CDR1 LNHNV, CDR2 YYDKDF (reference sequence). The junction had 9 bases not matched to a gene; V was cut back by 5 bases and J by 2 bases. This CDR3 region has 16 residues. CDR3 coding DNA: TGTGCCACCAGCGGGGGGGGAGCGCTGGCCTACAATGAGCAGTTCTTC. This sequence encodes CATSGGGALAYNEQFF.

This rearrangement joins TRBV15 to TRBJ2-3; tentative D call: TRBD2 (5 bases). CDR3 length: 13 residues. Germline V lookup: CDR1 LNHNV, CDR2 YYDKDF (reference sequence). V lost 3 bases to trimming and J lost 5 bases, with 9 bases between them. CDR3 nucleotide sequence: TGTGCCACCAGCAGGTACGAGGGAGATACGCAGTATTTT. Translating it yields CATSRYEGDTQYF.

The chain has TRBV4-1 and TRBJ2-1, with TRBD1 as a possible D gene (5 bases). Trimming removed 6 bases at V and 3 bases at J, with 18 bases between. This CDR3 has 16 amino acids. Germline V lookup: CDR1 MGHRA, CDR2 YSYEKL. The CDR3 spells CASRSLGRTNYNEQFF. DNA for the CDR3: TGCGCCAGCAGATCACTTGGTCGGACAAACTACAATGAGCAGTTCTTC.

V and J are TRBV6-5 and TRBJ2-3; 7 nucleotides line up with TRBD1. This CDR3 has 16 amino acids. V shed 4 bases and J 5 bases; nucleotides not matched to a gene: 12. The germline V gene encodes CDR1 MNHEY and CDR2 SVGAGI. CDR3 protein: CASSSPDRGRLDTQYF. The CDR3 DNA is TGTGCCAGCAGTTCGCCCGATAGGGGGCGATTAGATACGCAGTATTTT.